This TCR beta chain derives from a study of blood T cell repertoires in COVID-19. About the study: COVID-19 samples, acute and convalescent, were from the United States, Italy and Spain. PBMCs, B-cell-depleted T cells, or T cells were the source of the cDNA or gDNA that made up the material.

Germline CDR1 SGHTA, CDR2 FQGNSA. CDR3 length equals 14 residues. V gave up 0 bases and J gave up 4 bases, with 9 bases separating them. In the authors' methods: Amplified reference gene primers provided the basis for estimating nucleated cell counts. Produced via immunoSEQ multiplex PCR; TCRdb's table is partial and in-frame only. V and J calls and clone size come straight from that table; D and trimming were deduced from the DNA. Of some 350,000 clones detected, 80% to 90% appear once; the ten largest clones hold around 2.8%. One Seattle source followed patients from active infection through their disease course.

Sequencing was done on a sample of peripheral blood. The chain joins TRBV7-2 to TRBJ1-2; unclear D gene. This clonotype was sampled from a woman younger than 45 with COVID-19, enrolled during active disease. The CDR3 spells CASSLARGTYGYTF. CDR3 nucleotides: TGTGCCAGCAGCTTAGCGCGGGGTACCTATGGCTACACCTTC. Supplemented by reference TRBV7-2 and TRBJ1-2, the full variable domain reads GAGVSQSPSNKVTEKGKDVELRCDPISGHTALYWYRQSLGQGLEFLIYFQGNSAPDKSGLPSDRFSAERTGGSVSTLTIQRTQQEDSAVYLCASSLARGTYGYTFGSGTRLTVV.